One and the same sample provided the 6 T cell receptor beta chains below, sequenced in a study of a mutant IDH1 vaccine in newly diagnosed glioma. Data came from immunoSEQ multiplex PCR; TCRdb stores just in-frame clones and leaves some out. Of tens of thousands of clones in the sample, roughly 87% are singletons; the top ten hold 5.3%. Time point reported: baseline, week 1 (first vaccination visit). The treatment here: pre-vaccination baseline after standard-of-care therapy. The material sequenced was PBMCs, taken from a glioma patient treated with radiotherapy, temozolomide or both. The receptor set was obtained from a man aged 40-50 years with glioma. Some clones in this sample may be carry-over from other donors' samples.

This chain connects TRBV30 to TRBJ2-3, with 8 bases identical to TRBD2. This CDR3 is built from 15 residues. Germline V CDR1 and CDR2: GTSNPN, SVGIG (reference sequence). J was trimmed by 2 bases and V by 4 bases; bases with no gene match: 8. Here the CDR3 DNA reads TGTGCCTGGACCCTCGGGGGGGGCAACACAGATACGCAGTATTTT. Protein: CAWTLGGGNTDTQYF.

The chain carries TRBV6-5 and TRBJ1-6; no definite D call. This CDR3 region has 13 residues. Trimming took off 5 bases at V and 4 bases at J, with 6 bases between the two ends. The germline gives CDR1 MNHEY, CDR2 SVGAGI. The CDR3, as DNA: TGTGCCAGCAGTAACCAGTATAATTCACCCCTCCACTTT. Translated, it gives CASSNQYNSPLHF.

The sample holds one count of this clone. The chain combines TRBV5-1 with TRBJ2-3; no reliable D call. Germline assignment: CDR1 SGHRS and CDR2 YFSETQ. This CDR3 has 13 amino acids. The germline V and J ends were trimmed by 4 bases and 3 bases, with 9 bases remaining between them. Here the CDR3 reads CASSLGKTDTQYF. CDR3 sequence (DNA): TGCGCCAGCAGCCTAGGGAAAACAGATACGCAGTATTTT.

This clone has a handful of counts. V and J are TRBV10-1 and TRBJ2-2; D possibly uses TRBD1 or TRBD2 (5 bases each). V was shortened by 6 bases and J by 7 bases, with 18 bases between the two germline ends. Per germline, CDR1 WNHNN and CDR2 SYGVQD (reference sequence). The CDR3 is 15 amino acids. CDR3 amino acids: CASSDIRGLGGELFF. The DNA of the CDR3 is TGCGCCAGCAGCGACATTCGGGGCCTCGGCGGGGAGCTGTTTTTT.

The CDR3 region has the DNA TGTGCCAGCAGTTACCAGGGTTCGAACACCGGGGAGCTGTTTTTT. Its protein is CASSYQGSNTGELFF. The J gene is TRBJ2-2, the V gene TRBV6-5; maybe TRBD1 (5 bases). This CDR3 spans 15 amino acids. Germline V gene lookup returns CDR1 MNHEY and CDR2 SVGAGI. Trimming left V 2 bases short and J 0 bases short, with 7 bases between.

By sample share, this clone is medium-sized (0.01 to 0.1%). The chain recombines TRBV27 with TRBJ2-7; D possibly corresponds to TRBD2 (6 bases). The CDR3 extends over 13 amino acids. Germline lookup yields CDR1 MNHEY and CDR2 SMNVEV (reference sequence). With 8 bases removed from V and 1 base from J, the gap between germline ends came to 12 bases. The CDR3 protein is CASSSGDSYEQYF. Here the CDR3 DNA reads TGTGCCAGCTCCTCGGGGGATTCCTACGAGCAGTACTTC.